This T cell receptor (beta chain) stems from a study of T cell responses to AZD1222 COVID-19 vaccine (dated by TCRdb to 2020 to 2023). With regard to the full study: Because spike-specific TCR depth and breadth did not differ between the two schedules, AZD1222 recipients who got a second dose at roughly 4 weeks were pooled with those who got a second dose at roughly 12 weeks. A total of approximately 240 trial participants underwent TCR sequencing, of whom about 200 received two doses of AZD1222 and about 25 received two doses of the MenACWY control vaccine. Trial participants were enrolled by age into subgroups of 18-55, 56-69 and 70-plus years, and roughly 150, 30 and 60 TCR-sequenced participants, respectively, were included in these subgroups.

The cysteine opens and the phenylalanine closes a CDR3 of 17 amino acids. Kept here is only the CDR3 DNA, which spans 51 bases and is read in frame from base 1. CDR1 SGHRS and CDR2 YFSETQ are derived from the germline V gene. The germline V and J ends show losses of 4 bases and 3 bases respectively, and no gene match explains 15 bases of the junction. Overall results and qualifications from the work: The 56-69-year group was small, and its depth increase did not reach significance, likely because of low power. After two AZD1222 doses, both the breadth and the depth of spike-specific TCRs were significantly higher than at day 0 and than in MenACWY recipients. The whole spike protein was spanned by vaccine-associated CD4 TCRs, and dominant responses were seen in regions 160-218 and 743-854. Participants were mostly white British, with more females than males. The authors suggested clonal diversity may have been underestimated. Conclusions about previously exposed vaccinees are limited because only a handful of AZD1222 recipients were SARS-CoV-2 seropositive at baseline. Because no samples from the day 14 peak response were available, repertoires could be characterized only after the peak T cell response. Reportedly, almost half of the unique spike-specific TCRs recognized epitopes lying outside the regions that are mutated in the B.1.351 and B.1.1.7 variants.

This clone appeared a single time. Its recognized antigen is unknown. Base qualities are missing; no much larger clone stands one base away. The time point label, as the study defines it: baseline before first vaccination. Vaccinee samples came from UK trials COV001 and COV002, including a single-blind randomized controlled phase 2/3 trial of AZD1222 (ChAdOx1 nCoV-19) in healthy adults. For TCRbeta chain sequencing, PBMC samples from trial participants were taken at day 0 and at day 28 after the second dose. The CDR3 regions of human TCRbeta chains were subjected to immunosequencing. The paper's data handling went like this. Repertoire TCRs were matched against a reference library of SARS-CoV-2-specific TCRs generated with the MIRA antigen-specificity platform. Breadth meant the fraction of unique TCRs that were SARS-CoV-2-associated, whereas depth meant the fraction of total T cells that were SARS-CoV-2-associated. Each spike-specific TCR was assigned to its reactive spike region and to a CD4 or CD8 class using the MIRA data. Log10-transformed breadth and depth values were compared by one-way ANOVA with Sidak's multiple comparisons tests. The immuneACCESS repertoire file appears here via TCRdb, limited to in-frame rearrangements. These files lack a portion of the clones; in checked studies, under half of the deficit traces to unresolved V genes, and the cause of the others is not known. V and J calls and clone size are given by that table; D and trimming were obtained from the DNA. For this sample there are around 120,000 clones; about nine tenths appear just once. The ten largest clonotypes hold 0.9% to 1.2% of the sample.

The chain is encoded by TRBV5-1 joined to TRBJ1-2, with 7 bases aligning to TRBD1. Sequencing used peripheral blood, obtained on day 0 of AZD1222 vaccination. This receptor was taken from an adult in good health. The DNA sequence is as follows: TGCGCCAGCAGCCGGTCTCCTTCCGGGACAGCCGACTATGGCTACACCTTC. It translates as CASSRSPSGTADYGYTF.